This passage covers 26 T cell receptor beta chains from one sample sequenced in a study of blood T cell repertoires in COVID-19. TCRdb's table, derived via immunoSEQ multiplex PCR, lists solely in-frame clones and lacks some. The sample has over 140,000 clones; 65% to 85% are singletons. Material: peripheral blood. All receptors derive from a woman aged 55-70 years with acute or convalescent COVID-19.

The sample holds many counts of this clone. The rearrangement joins TRBV5-1 to TRBJ2-1, with D tentatively TRBD1 (5 bases). Deletions cut 2 bases from V and 1 base from J, with 13 bases between. CDR1 and CDR2 from the germline V gene are SGHRS and YFSETQ. The CDR3 is 16 amino acids. The chain's CDR3 is CASSFEARASYNEQFF. The CDR3 DNA sequence: TGCGCCAGCAGCTTTGAGGCCAGGGCTTCCTACAATGAGCAGTTCTTC.

The rearrangement joins TRBV5-4 to TRBJ2-2; 10 nucleotides agree with TRBD2. The CDR3 extends over 16 amino acids. Germline V CDR1 and CDR2: SGHNT, YYREEE (reference sequence). J lost 4 bases, V lost 3 bases, and 6 bases had no gene match. Written as DNA, the CDR3 is TGTGCCAGCAGCTACACTAGCGGGGTACGCACCGGGGAGCTGTTTTTT. This codes for CASSYTSGVRTGELFF. Based on the CDR3 plus reference TRBV5-4 and TRBJ2-2, the full variable domain is ETGVTQSPTHLIKTRGQQVTLRCSSQSGHNTVSWYQQALGQGPQFIFQYYREEENGRGNFPPRFSGLQFPNYSSELNVNALELDDSALYLCASSYTSGVRTGELFFGEGSRLTVL.

The chain carries TRBV5-1 and TRBJ2-1, with D possibly being TRBD1 (6 bases). V shed 4 bases and J shed 4 bases, with 15 bases lying between them. CDR3 size: 15 residues. Germline V gives CDR1 SGHRS, CDR2 YFSETQ. The CDR3 nucleotides read TGCGCCAGCAGCGCAGGGGATGCTCCTTACAATGAGCAGTTCTTC. The encoded protein is CASSAGDAPYNEQFF.

The chain couples TRBV7-3 to TRBJ2-1, with 10 bases lining up with TRBD1. Losses at the gene ends were 1 base for V and 7 bases for J; bases not matched to a gene: 10. The CDR3 loop spans 17 amino acids. Germline V gene sequence: CDR1 SGHTA, CDR2 FQGTGA. The CDR3 nucleotides are TGTGCCAGCAGCTTAAATCCATTGACAGGGGGCTCGAATGAGCAGTTCTTC. Amino acids: CASSLNPLTGGSNEQFF. Variable domain in full (rest from reference TRBV7-3 and TRBJ2-1): GAGVSQTPSNKVTEKGKYVELRCDPISGHTALYWYRQSLGQGPEFLIYFQGTGAADDSGLPNDRFFAVRPEGSVSTLKIQRTERGDSAVYLCASSLNPLTGGSNEQFFGPGTRLTVL.

The chain carries TRBV7-3 and TRBJ2-3; 9 bases fit TRBD2. Germline CDR1 and CDR2: SGHTA and FQGTGA. V was clipped by 1 base and J by 6 bases; unmatched bases: 5. The CDR3 runs 15 residues. The CDR3 reads CASSLNSGSGDTQYF. For the CDR3, the DNA is TGTGCCAGCAGCTTAAATAGCGGGAGTGGGGATACGCAGTATTTT.

V gene TRBV18 combines with J gene TRBJ1-2; a weak D match, TRBD1 (6 bases). The germline V gene encodes CDR1 KGHSH and CDR2 LQKENI. The CDR3 runs to 16 residues. Trimming removed 6 bases from V and 5 bases from J, with 22 bases in between. The CDR3 protein is CASSPKGGDTSYGYTF. The CDR3 nucleotides read TGTGCCAGCTCCCCAAAGGGTGGGGACACGTCGTATGGCTACACCTTC.

The chain joins TRBV6-5 to TRBJ2-4, with D possibly TRBD2 on 6 matching bases. V was cut by 6 bases and J by 0 bases, with 6 bases left in between. CDR3 length: 13 amino acids. CDR1 is MNHEY, CDR2 SVGAGI, per germline. The CDR3 reads CASRGLAKNIQYF. CDR3 DNA: TGTGCCAGCAGGGGACTAGCCAAAAACATTCAGTACTTC.

This clone was recorded only once. This chain joins TRBV27 and TRBJ2-7, with D tentatively TRBD1 (6 bases). In germline, CDR1 is MNHEY, CDR2 SMNVEV (reference sequence). Trimming cost V 2 bases and J 3 bases, with 8 bases left between them. There are 13 residues in the CDR3. For the CDR3, the DNA is TGTGCCAGCAGTTTAACAGGGTTCTACGAGCAGTACTTC. Its translation is CASSLTGFYEQYF.

The chain is built from TRBV12-3 or TRBV12-4 and TRBJ2-1, with D tentatively TRBD2 (5 bases). This CDR3 comprises 13 residues. With 2 bases removed from V and 14 bases from J, the gap between germline ends came to 16 bases. This chain's CDR3 is CASSLIEAPREFF. CDR3 bases: TGTGCCAGCAGTTTAATTGAAGCCCCGCGGGAGTTCTTC.

The chain joins TRBV3-1 (or the pseudogene TRBV3-2) to TRBJ2-2, with D maybe TRBD2 (6 bases). Deletions cut 2 bases from V and 4 bases from J, with 11 bases between. Germline V lookup: CDR1 LGHDT, CDR2 YNNKEL (reference sequence). CDR3 length equals 15 residues. CDR3 in DNA: TGTGCCAGCAGCCAACGCCCCGGGGGCACCGGGGAGCTGTTTTTT. Its protein is CASSQRPGGTGELFF.

The CDR3 reads CASSTLRIGDRYTEAFF. The CDR3 region has the DNA TGTGCCAGTAGTACCTTACGAATCGGTGACAGGTACACTGAAGCTTTCTTT. The chain recombines TRBV19 with TRBJ1-1; possible D gene TRBD1, 6 bases. Per germline, CDR1 LNHDA and CDR2 SQIVND (reference sequence). This CDR3 has 17 amino acids. V was shortened by 4 bases and J by 3 bases, with 21 bases between the two germline ends.

This CDR3 is CASSELGTSYEQYF. CDR3 nucleotides: TGTGCCAGCAGTGAATTGGGCACCTCCTACGAGCAGTACTTC. V gene TRBV6-1 combines with J gene TRBJ2-7; no reliable D call. Per germline, CDR1 MNHNS and CDR2 SASEGT. Trimming pared 2 bases from V and 0 bases from J, leaving 8 bases between. The CDR3 consists of 14 residues.

This clone was seen more than once but under ten times. CDR3: CASKNTQVGNQPQHF. CDR3 nucleotide sequence: TGTGCCAGCAAGAACACCCAAGTCGGCAATCAGCCCCAGCATTTT. This chain uses TRBV6-5 with TRBJ1-5, with unresolved D. V lost 7 bases and J 2 bases, leaving 15 bases between the germline ends. The CDR3 runs 15 residues. Germline assignment: CDR1 MNHEY and CDR2 SVGAGI.

The chain carries TRBV5-5 and TRBJ2-3, with 7 bases matching TRBD2. Germline-derived CDR1 and CDR2 are SGHKS and YYEKEE (reference sequence). J gave up 1 base and V 0 bases, and 2 bases lay outside the gene matches. The CDR3 sequence is 15 residues long. Here the CDR3 reads CASSLGLAGTDTQYF. Written as DNA, the CDR3 is TGTGCCAGCAGCTTGGGTCTAGCGGGCACAGATACGCAGTATTTT.

The V call is TRBV6-5, the J call TRBJ2-1, with 7 bases fitting TRBD2. Trimming at V came to 1 base and at J to 4 bases, leaving 4 bases not matched to a gene. The CDR3 covers 15 residues. The germline CDR1 and CDR2 sequences are MNHEY and SVGAGI. The CDR3: CASSYLGGRYNEQFF. The CDR3 nucleotides read TGTGCCAGCAGTTACTTAGGCGGGAGATACAATGAGCAGTTCTTC.

The rearrangement links TRBV18 to TRBJ1-1; D uncertain. Germline V gene sequence: CDR1 KGHSH, CDR2 LQKENI. The CDR3 runs 13 residues. V was clipped by 6 bases and J by 1 base, with 9 bases between them. As DNA, the CDR3 is TGTGCCAGCTCTTCCTCTTCGAACACTGAAGCTTTCTTT. Translation gives CASSSSSNTEAFF.

The CDR3 protein is CASSRGRWDTQYF. CDR3 nucleotides: TGTGCCAGCAGCAGAGGCCGTTGGGATACGCAGTATTTT. This chain uses TRBV7-3 with TRBJ2-3; D uncertain. Germline V gives CDR1 SGHTA, CDR2 FQGTGA. Trimming took off 5 bases at V and 6 bases at J, with 12 bases between the two ends. The CDR3 covers 13 residues.

The V call is TRBV28, the J call TRBJ1-5; 8 bases align to TRBD1. Germline-derived CDR1 and CDR2 are MDHEN and SYDVKM. The CDR3 has 18 amino acids. Trimming at V came to 4 bases and at J to 2 bases, leaving 13 bases not matched to a gene. The CDR3 region is CASSWPLPGGGGNQPQHF. The CDR3 nucleotides are TGTGCCAGCAGTTGGCCCCTACCAGGGGGCGGGGGCAATCAGCCCCAGCATTTT.

The rearrangement uses TRBV28 and TRBJ1-5, with D hard to call. Trimming left V 3 bases short and J 9 bases short, with 12 bases between. From germline, CDR1 is MDHEN and CDR2 SYDVKM. CDR3 length equals 13 residues. CDR3 DNA: TGTGCCAGCAGTTTGGCCACCCTTATGCCCCAGCATTTT. It translates to CASSLATLMPQHF.

The chain has TRBV18 and TRBJ2-1; the match to TRBD2 covers 8 bases. From germline, CDR1 is KGHSH and CDR2 LQKENI. This CDR3 spans 18 amino acids. The trim removed 0 bases at V and 4 bases at J, leaving 11 bases unmatched. The CDR3 loop is CASSPPTEREIRYNEQFF. CDR3 coding DNA: TGTGCCAGCTCACCACCGACCGAGCGGGAGATCCGGTACAATGAGCAGTTCTTC.

The CDR3 DNA is TGTGCCAGCAGTGAAGCCCAGCGCTCCGGGGAGACCCAGTACTTC. It codes for CASSEAQRSGETQYF. The chain is built from TRBV2 and TRBJ2-5, with D hard to call. The CDR3 has 15 residues. From germline, CDR1 is SNHLY and CDR2 FYNNEI. Deletions cut 0 bases from V and 5 bases from J, with 13 bases between.

The V gene is TRBV6-4, the J gene TRBJ1-1; D is perhaps TRBD1 (5 bases). Germline CDR1 reads MRHNA; CDR2 reads SNTAGT. V lost 6 bases, J lost 6 bases, and 14 bases lay in between. This CDR3 spans 13 amino acids. CDR3 sequence reads: CASRAGEGAEAFF. The CDR3, as DNA: TGTGCCAGCAGGGCGGGGGAAGGTGCTGAAGCTTTCTTT.

The chain is built from TRBV19 and TRBJ1-2; 7 nucleotides agree with TRBD1. Germline V gene data show CDR1 as LNHDA and CDR2 as SQIVND (reference sequence). V was clipped by 3 bases and J by 8 bases; unmatched bases: 15. This CDR3 has 16 amino acids. CDR3 sequence: CASSIGAFGTVGGYTF. Here the CDR3 DNA reads TGTGCCAGTAGTATCGGGGCGTTCGGGACAGTTGGCGGCTACACCTTC.

V is TRBV27 and J is TRBJ2-7, with 7 bases identical to TRBD1. CDR1 MNHEY and CDR2 SMNVEV come from the germline V gene (reference sequence). The CDR3 runs to 14 residues. V lost 6 bases, J lost 7 bases, and 12 bases stayed unmatched. CDR3 loop: CASSGTAGLGEQYF. The CDR3 nucleotides are TGTGCCAGCAGCGGGACAGCCGGCCTGGGGGAGCAGTACTTC.

This chain connects TRBV14 to TRBJ1-1, with D unclear. V was trimmed by 4 bases and J by 13 bases, leaving 16 bases between them. Germline CDR1 reads SGHDN; CDR2 reads FVKESK. The CDR3 consists of 12 residues. DNA for the CDR3: TGTGCCAGCAGCCTCTTAGACACGGGAGTTTTCTTT. This codes for CASSLLDTGVFF.

The chain recombines TRBV28 with TRBJ1-3; perhaps TRBD1 as D (5 bases). CDR1 and CDR2 (germline): MDHEN, SYDVKM. Trimming took 4 bases from V and 0 from J, leaving 10 bases between them. The CDR3 has 15 residues. The CDR3 DNA follows: TGTGCCAGCAGTTCCCGACAGTTCTCTGGAAACACCATATATTTT. Amino acid sequence: CASSSRQFSGNTIYF. The full variable domain, completed using reference TRBV28 and TRBJ1-3, is DVKVTQSSRYLVKRTGEKVFLECVQDMDHENMFWYRQDPGLGLRLIYFSYDVKMKEKGDIPEGYSVSREKKERFSLILESASTNQTSMYLCASSSRQFSGNTIYFGEGSWLTVV.